The 25 T cell receptor beta chains below come from one sample, sequenced in a study of OX40 agonist ivuxolimab in advanced cancers. Sequencing used immunoSEQ multiplex PCR; TCRdb keeps in-frame clones, though not all of them. The profile shows roughly 80,000 clones, 80% to 90% of them singletons. Sequences were derived from CD4+ or CD8+ T cells sorted from blood, sampled in a trial of the OX40 agonist ivuxolimab. These receptors were obtained from an adult with an advanced solid tumor such as melanoma, head and neck, liver or kidney cancer.

The chain joins TRBV19 to TRBJ1-6; D is unclear. The CDR3 loop spans 12 amino acids. CDR1 is LNHDA and CDR2 is SQIVND in the germline V gene (reference sequence). The V gene lost 7 bases and the J gene lost 11 bases, with 12 bases spanning the gap. The CDR3 region is CASTTSDTPLHF. The CDR3 coding sequence is TGTGCCAGTACCACCTCTGATACACCCCTCCACTTT.

This rearrangement joins TRBV5-4 to TRBJ2-5; TRBD2 matches at 8 bases. Germline V gene lookup returns CDR1 SGHNT and CDR2 YYREEE (reference sequence). V was clipped by 0 bases and J by 2 bases; unmatched bases: 3. The CDR3 is 15 amino acids. For the CDR3, the DNA is TGTGCCAGCAGCTTGGGCGGGGGGTTTCAAGAGACCCAGTACTTC. Translation gives CASSLGGGFQETQYF. The full variable domain, its missing parts supplied by reference TRBV5-4 and TRBJ2-5, is ETGVTQSPTHLIKTRGQQVTLRCSSQSGHNTVSWYQQALGQGPQFIFQYYREEENGRGNFPPRFSGLQFPNYSSELNVNALELDDSALYLCASSLGGGFQETQYFGPGTRLLVL.

This clone turned up a few times. J is TRBJ2-7 and V is TRBV6-5; the match to TRBD1 covers 7 bases. Germline-derived CDR1 and CDR2 are MNHEY and SVGAGI. CDR3 size: 15 residues. The V gene end was trimmed by 6 bases and the J gene end by 3 bases; junction bases not matched to a gene: 11. CDR3 residues: CASRLKQGTSYEQYF. The DNA of the CDR3 is TGTGCCAGCAGACTTAAACAGGGGACCAGCTACGAGCAGTACTTC.

The gene calls are TRBV15 and TRBJ2-3; D might be TRBD2 (6 bases). The germline V gene has CDR1 LNHNV and CDR2 YYDKDF (reference sequence). CDR3 length equals 15 residues. Between the trimmed V and J ends, which lost 0 bases and 6 bases, there was a span of 13 bases. In nucleotides, the CDR3 is TGTGCCACCAGCAGAGATCAGCGGGCAATCGATACGCAGTATTTT. Amino acids: CATSRDQRAIDTQYF.

The chain combines TRBV29-1 with TRBJ2-3; D may match TRBD1 or TRBD2 (5 bases each). From germline, CDR1 is SQVTM and CDR2 ANQGSEA. V gave up 4 bases and J gave up 4 bases, with 12 bases separating them. The CDR3 runs 13 residues. The CDR3 nucleotides read TGCAGCGTTGGCCGGGACCCCCCAGATACGCAGTATTTT. As protein: CSVGRDPPDTQYF.

The sample holds a few counts of this clone. V is TRBV11-2 and J is TRBJ2-3, with 10 bases matching TRBD1. The CDR3 covers 16 residues. Per the germline V gene, CDR1 is SGHAT and CDR2 is FQNNGV. With V trimmed by 3 bases and J by 5 bases, 8 bases remained unmatched. In DNA form, the CDR3 reads TGTGCCAGCAGCTTGGCCGGGACAGGGGCGAAAGATACGCAGTATTTT. Amino acid sequence: CASSLAGTGAKDTQYF. The whole variable domain, filled in from reference TRBV11-2 and TRBJ2-3, reads EAGVAQSPRYKIIEKRQSVAFWCNPISGHATLYWYQQILGQGPKLLIQFQNNGVVDDSQLPKDRFSAERLKGVDSTLKIQPAKLEDSAVYLCASSLAGTGAKDTQYFGPGTRLTVL.

In nucleotides, the CDR3 is TGTGCCAGCAGTTACCGGGGGGCTAGCAATCAGCCCCAGCATTTT. Translated, it gives CASSYRGASNQPQHF. The chain carries TRBV6-5 and TRBJ1-5; TRBD1 might be the D (6 bases). The CDR3 covers 15 residues. CDR1 and CDR2 from the germline V gene are MNHEY and SVGAGI. Deletions cut 2 bases from V and 0 bases from J, with 8 bases between.

This chain joins TRBV5-6 and TRBJ1-1; D not certain. CDR1 and CDR2 (germline): SGHDT, YYEEEE. V was pared by 0 bases and J by 8 bases, with 5 bases between. CDR3 length equals 11 residues. In nucleotides, the CDR3 is TGTGCCAGCAGCTTGGAGCAGGAAGCTTTCTTT. Protein sequence: CASSLEQEAFF. Together with reference TRBV5-6 and TRBJ1-1, the CDR3 gives the full variable domain: DAGVTQSPTHLIKTRGQQVTLRCSPKSGHDTVSWYQQALGQGPQFIFQYYEEEERQRGNFPDRFSGHQFPNYSSELNVNALLLGDSALYLCASSLEQEAFFGQGTRLTVV.

The rearrangement joins TRBV7-2 to TRBJ1-1; D is ambiguous. The germline V gene has CDR1 SGHTA and CDR2 FQGNSA. V lost 2 bases and J lost 1, with 5 bases in between. The CDR3 totals 13 residues. The CDR3 region has the DNA TGTGCCAGCAGCTTATCCTGGAACACTGAAGCTTTCTTT. This sequence encodes CASSLSWNTEAFF.

V gene TRBV5-6 combines with J gene TRBJ1-2; D is undetermined. Trimming took off 2 bases at V and 4 bases at J, with 15 bases between the two ends. Germline V gives CDR1 SGHDT, CDR2 YYEEEE. There are 15 residues in the CDR3. DNA for the CDR3: TGTGCCAGCAGCTTAGGCCTTCTTACCACCTATGGCTACACCTTC. Translation: CASSLGLLTTYGYTF.

The chain uses TRBV28 and TRBJ1-4, with D perhaps TRBD1 (6 bases). Per the germline V gene, CDR1 is MDHEN and CDR2 is SYDVKM. This CDR3 is built from 14 residues. V lost 3 bases to trimming and J lost 6 bases, with 11 bases between them. This CDR3 reads CASSLGGHDEKLFF. CDR3 DNA sequence: TGTGCCAGCAGTTTGGGGGGGCACGATGAAAAACTGTTTTTT. Supplemented by reference TRBV28 and TRBJ1-4, the full variable domain reads DVKVTQSSRYLVKRTGEKVFLECVQDMDHENMFWYRQDPGLGLRLIYFSYDVKMKEKGDIPEGYSVSREKKERFSLILESASTNQTSMYLCASSLGGHDEKLFFGSGTQLSVL.

This clone showed up just once. The chain uses TRBV9 and TRBJ2-2; 10 bases match TRBD2. V was clipped by 7 bases and J by 3 bases; unmatched bases: 3. The length of the CDR3 is 14 residues. Germline V gives CDR1 SGDLS, CDR2 YYNGEE. CDR3 sequence reads: CASAGTSDTGELFF. The CDR3 bases are TGTGCCAGCGCCGGGACTAGCGACACCGGGGAGCTGTTTTTT.

V is TRBV7-2 and J is TRBJ2-5; D not resolved. This CDR3 has 14 residues. The V end was cut by 1 base, the J end by 3 bases, with 9 bases between. Germline-derived CDR1 and CDR2 are SGHTA and FQGNSA. CDR3 protein: CASSLVVEKETQYF. The DNA of the CDR3 is TGTGCCAGCAGCTTAGTTGTAGAGAAAGAGACCCAGTACTTC.

The chain employs TRBV6-5 and TRBJ1-4; perhaps TRBD1 as D (6 bases). The CDR3 spans 14 residues. V dropped 10 bases and J dropped 8 bases, with 20 bases sitting between them. CDR1 and CDR2 from the germline V gene are MNHEY and SVGAGI. This CDR3 reads CATNRRGAGEKLFF. CDR3 in DNA: TGTGCCACGAATCGTCGGGGGGCAGGGGAAAAACTGTTTTTT.

The V gene is TRBV6-1, the J gene TRBJ2-7, with 9 bases identical to TRBD1. CDR3 size: 14 residues. V was pared by 6 bases and J by 3 bases, with 6 bases of the junction left unmatched. Germline V lookup: CDR1 MNHNS, CDR2 SASEGT. The CDR3 spells CASRADRGGYEQYF. The CDR3 region has the DNA TGTGCCAGCAGAGCGGACAGGGGAGGCTACGAGCAGTACTTC.

CDR3 sequence reads: CASSETGGEAFF. Here the CDR3 DNA reads TGTGCCAGCAGTGAAACCGGGGGCGAAGCTTTCTTT. The rearrangement joins TRBV2 to TRBJ1-1, with a weak D call TRBD1 (6 bases). This CDR3 comprises 12 residues. Trimming shortened V by 2 bases and J by 8 bases, and 9 bases separated the two germline ends. The germline V gene encodes CDR1 SNHLY and CDR2 FYNNEI.

The chain joins TRBV28 to TRBJ1-1; no reliable D call. This CDR3 contains 14 residues. The V gene lost 3 bases and the J gene lost 1 base, with 9 bases spanning the gap. Germline CDR1 and CDR2: MDHEN and SYDVKM. This CDR3 reads CASSFASRNTEAFF. The DNA for the CDR3 is TGTGCCAGCAGTTTCGCCTCAAGGAACACTGAAGCTTTCTTT.

This chain connects TRBV19 to TRBJ1-2; no clear D. The germline gives CDR1 LNHDA, CDR2 SQIVND (reference sequence). This CDR3 contains 12 residues. V was shortened by 8 bases and J by 3 bases, with 10 bases between the two germline ends. Here the CDR3 DNA reads TGTGCCAGTGCGGACGGGTACTATGGCTACACCTTC. It encodes CASADGYYGYTF.

The rearrangement uses TRBV7-2 and TRBJ1-1; D not certain. Germline lookup yields CDR1 SGHTA and CDR2 FQGNSA. V lost 5 bases to trimming and J lost 6 bases, with 13 bases between them. The CDR3 extends over 13 amino acids. CDR3 region: CASSPSVKAEAFF. CDR3 sequence (DNA): TGTGCCAGCAGCCCCAGCGTTAAGGCTGAAGCTTTCTTT.

This chain joins TRBV7-3 and TRBJ2-3, with D uncertain. This CDR3 spans 14 amino acids. Germline CDR1 is SGHTA and CDR2 is FQGTGA. Trimming removed 3 bases from V and 2 bases from J, with 9 bases in between. DNA of the CDR3: TGTGCCAGCAGCTTCCTCGATCACACAGATACGCAGTATTTT. This translates into CASSFLDHTDTQYF.

This clone was picked up a small number of times. The chain recombines TRBV7-9 with TRBJ2-2; D is perhaps TRBD1 or TRBD2 (6 bases each). The V gene lost 1 base and the J gene lost 7 bases, with 13 bases spanning the gap. The CDR3 is 15 residues long. CDR1 SEHNR and CDR2 FQNEAQ come from the germline V gene (reference sequence). The CDR3 region has the DNA TGTGCCAGCAGCTTAGTCCGGGGGCAAGACGGGGAGCTGTTTTTT. Amino acids: CASSLVRGQDGELFF.

The genes are TRBV12-5 and TRBJ2-1; D is uncertain. V gave up 2 bases and J gave up 4 bases, with 6 bases separating them. This CDR3 region has 13 residues. Germline V lookup: CDR1 LGHNT, CDR2 FRNRAP. CDR3 bases: TGTGCTAGTGGTTTGATTAAATACAATGAGCAGTTCTTC. Translation: CASGLIKYNEQFF.

The chain uses TRBV5-4 and TRBJ2-3, with D hard to call. Germline CDR1 reads SGHNT; CDR2 reads YYREEE (reference sequence). The CDR3 extends over 13 amino acids. V was pared by 0 bases and J by 3 bases, with 5 bases between. The CDR3 bases are TGTGCCAGCAGCTTGGCCGGGACAGATACGCAGTATTTT. Translation: CASSLAGTDTQYF.

The chain has TRBV6-4 and TRBJ1-2; possibly TRBD1 for D (6 bases). Looked up from germline, CDR1 is MRHNA and CDR2 is SNTAGT. The CDR3 runs to 14 residues. V was trimmed by 4 bases and J by 4 bases, leaving 13 bases between them. Written as DNA, the CDR3 is TGTGCCAGCAGTGCCACCGGGACATCCTATGGCTACACCTTC. It specifies CASSATGTSYGYTF.

A single count supports this clone. The chain uses TRBV15 and TRBJ1-4; 11 bases fit TRBD1. Trimming at V came to 5 bases and at J to 8 bases, leaving 13 bases not matched to a gene. The CDR3 totals 17 residues. Looked up from germline, CDR1 is LNHNV and CDR2 is YYDKDF (reference sequence). The DNA of the CDR3 is TGTGCCACCAGCCCACGGACAGGGGGCTTCGGCCGCGAAAAACTGTTTTTT. Translated: CATSPRTGGFGREKLFF.